This T cell receptor (beta chain) is from a study of T cell responses to AZD1222 COVID-19 vaccine (dated by TCRdb to the early 2020s). Turning to the overall study: A total of 233 trial participants underwent TCR sequencing, of whom about 200 received two doses of AZD1222 and 26 received two doses of the MenACWY control vaccine. Trial participants were enrolled by age into subgroups of 18-55, 56-69 and 70-plus years, and 148, 28 and 57 TCR-sequenced participants, respectively, were included in these subgroups. What the authors observed across the whole study: After two AZD1222 doses, spike-specific TCR breadth and depth were significantly higher than at day 0 and than in MenACWY recipients. Only five or six AZD1222 recipients were SARS-CoV-2 seropositive at baseline, limiting conclusions about previously exposed vaccinees. In the small 56-69-year group, the increase in depth fell short of significance, most likely because of low power. Participants were mostly white British, with more females than males. The authors suggested clonal diversity may have been underestimated. No day 14 peak-response samples were available, so repertoires were characterized only after the peak T cell response. CD4 TCRs associated with the vaccine covered the entire spike protein, and the dominant responses were in regions 160-218 and 743-854. Epitopes outside the regions mutated in the B.1.351 and B.1.1.7 variants were reportedly recognized by nearly half of the unique spike-specific TCRs.

What this sample's time point label stands for: about 28 days (+/-7) after the second vaccine dose. AZD1222 recipients given second doses at about 4 weeks or at about 12 weeks were pooled, since spike-specific TCR depth and breadth were not found to differ between the two schedules. The vaccinee samples were drawn from two UK trials, COV001 and COV002, one of which was a single-blind randomized controlled phase 2/3 trial testing AZD1222 (ChAdOx1 nCoV-19) in healthy adults. For TCRbeta chain sequencing, PBMC samples from trial participants were taken at day 0 and at day 28 after the second dose. The CDR3 regions of human TCRbeta chains were analyzed by immunosequencing. Processing in the source paper ran as follows. Repertoire TCRs were checked for matches against a reference library of SARS-CoV-2-specific TCRs that had been generated using the MIRA antigen-specificity platform. Breadth was defined as the fraction of unique TCRs that were SARS-CoV-2-associated. Depth was defined as the fraction of total T cells that were SARS-CoV-2-associated. Using the MIRA data, each spike-specific TCR was mapped to the spike region that the TCR reacts to and placed in a CD4 or CD8 class. Log10-transformed breadth and depth values were compared by one-way ANOVA with Sidak's multiple comparisons tests. The immuneACCESS repertoire file appears here via TCRdb, limited to in-frame rearrangements. These files lack a portion of the clones; in checked studies, under half of the deficit traces to unresolved V genes, and the cause of the others is not known. That table is the source of V, J and clone size, and D and trimming were worked out from the DNA. The sample table holds some 110,000 clones, of which roughly 90% were seen once. In total, the top ten clones hold 6% to 8% of the sample.

The CDR3 spans 13 residues, from the cysteine through the phenylalanine. The only DNA kept is the CDR3, 39 bases in frame from the first base. V loses 6 bases, J loses 8 bases, and the germline ends lie 14 bases apart. As for this clone: Its antigen is unknown. Per-base qualities were not stored, and no clone one base away is much larger.

The sequenced sample was peripheral blood, obtained 28 days after the second AZD1222 dose. The source of this sequence is an adult who received the AZD1222 COVID-19 vaccine. The receptor chain draws on TRBV12-3 or TRBV12-4 and TRBJ1-3, with TRBD1 as a weak D call on 6 bases. Read as DNA, the sequence is TGTGCCAGCAGAACAGGGTGGGGGGACACCATATATTTT. Translation gives CASRTGWGDTIYF.